A selection of T cell receptor beta chains follows, all from one sample in a study of PD-1 blockade in classical Hodgkin lymphoma. Using immunoSEQ multiplex PCR, the repertoire was profiled, and TCRdb retains in-frame clones only, with some absent. The table has roughly 47,000 clones, 60% to 85% seen once. The sequencing used peripheral blood mononuclear cells (PBMCs), collected before the second cycle of nivolumab. Every receptor here comes from a human donor with classical Hodgkin lymphoma. The CDR3 runs from the conserved cysteine through the conserved F or W.

v_gene	j_gene	CDR3aa
TRBV7-2	TRBJ1-1	CASSSSWDRATEAFF
TRBV29-1	TRBJ2-7	CSGGTGWNEQYF
TRBV7-3	TRBJ2-3	CASSLKVGSDTQYF
TRBV4-3	TRBJ2-2	CASSQDLYSHTGELFF
TRBV7-2	TRBJ2-3	CASSLGAGGGALDTQYF
TRBV7-9	TRBJ2-7	CASSWDERGQYF
TRBV28	TRBJ2-1	CASSFGRGGEQFF
TRBV10-2	TRBJ1-4	CASSETRHLAATNEKLFF
TRBV5-8	TRBJ2-3	CASTAGETRLASDTQYF
TRBV10-3	TRBJ2-1	CAISESSSGRGNEQFF
TRBV9	TRBJ1-2	CASSPPQAGGYGYTF
TRBV11-3	TRBJ1-1	CASSAGQDHTEAFF
TRBV5-1	TRBJ2-3	CASSTRGPPDTQYF
TRBV5-6	TRBJ1-1	CASSLTAGMNTEAFF
TRBV30	TRBJ1-2	CASPKETDYGYTF
TRBV2	TRBJ2-2	CASGGTGETGELFF
TRBV30	TRBJ1-5	CAWSVGQNRHQPQHF
TRBV7-9	TRBJ2-1	CASSPVEEQFF
TRBV6-5	TRBJ2-7	CASSHDRLGSNGQYF
TRBV19	TRBJ2-1	CASRDRGKSYNEQFF
TRBV7-2	TRBJ2-2	CASSPRAPNTGELFF
TRBV6-6	TRBJ1-1	CASSYLPENTEAFF
TRBV5-5	TRBJ2-7	CASSPSDVASYEQYF
TRBV6-1	TRBJ2-2	CASSAERVALAGELFF
TRBV6-5	-	CASSDSTGRGYEQYF
TRBV27	TRBJ2-6	CASSFYPGANVLTF
TRBV9	TRBJ1-2	CASSVGGFPNYGYTF
TRBV19	TRBJ1-3	CASSIDSSAGGNTIYF
TRBV5-1	TRBJ2-1	CASSITDIVNEQFF
TRBV6-1	TRBJ2-2	CASSELRNTGELFF
TRBV27	TRBJ2-2	CASRVGANTGELFF
TRBV12-5	TRBJ1-1	CASGHPVGAFF
TRBV5-8	TRBJ2-1	CASSQSVGGDYNEQFF
TRBV9	TRBJ2-7	CASSVGQGDLFEQYF
TRBV27	TRBJ2-1	CASSFIPGNYNEQFF
TRBV6-5	TRBJ2-1	CASSNRRPVPNEQFF
TRBV13	TRBJ1-6	CASSSKIPGTTNSPLHF
TRBV18	TRBJ1-2	CASSPTSLAANYGYTF
TRBV11-1	TRBJ1-6	CASSLYGIESPLHF
TRBV28	TRBJ1-6	CASSFQGPAYNSPLHF
TRBV29-1	TRBJ2-5	CSVGNQGAGETQYF
TRBV18	TRBJ1-4	CASSRDRADEKLFF
TRBV4-1	TRBJ2-3	CASSQDEGDTQYF
TRBV9	TRBJ2-2	CASSVWGEGELFF
TRBV28	TRBJ1-6	CASTPLGQVNSPLHF
TRBV4-2	TRBJ1-2	CASSQGLGQGVNYGYTF
TRBV5-1	TRBJ1-2	CASSATGGGYGYTF